These T cell receptor beta chains were read from a single sample in a study of cytomegalovirus exposure and HLA in healthy donors. Generated by immunoSEQ multiplex PCR, the TCRdb table keeps only in-frame clones and is missing some. The table includes 160,000 or so clones, roughly 80% detected once. Sequencing was done on a sample of PBMCs. These receptors were taken from a female donor in good health and CMV-seronegative. Both conserved end residues are part of each CDR3. Fields, in order: CDR3 length, V gene, J gene, CDR3 protein.

14,TRBV6-1,TRBJ2-3,CANSYRGGTDTQYF
13,TRBV5-5,TRBJ1-1,CASSLRVATEAFF
16,TRBV4-2,TRBJ1-5,CASSQDPDSRHQPQHF
14,TRBV7-6,TRBJ2-7,CASSRSAYSYEQYF
15,TRBV9,TRBJ1-2,CASSPSGSSLGGYTF
14,TRBV7-6,TRBJ1-2,CASSLGGGLDGYTF
15,TRBV7-8,TRBJ1-2,CASSFGGSIYYGYTF
16,TRBV5-8,TRBJ1-5,CASSLGTGNSNQPQHF
17,TRBV12-2,TRBJ2-5,CASRTFSAGGKEETQYF
15,TRBV4-3,TRBJ2-7,CASSQEPGQGYEQYF
16,TRBV5-1,TRBJ2-3,CASSLKTLSGTDTQYF
14,TRBV4-2,TRBJ2-7,CASSQGGGIGEQYF
12,TRBV27,TRBJ1-1,CASSFGGFEAFF
13,TRBV30,TRBJ1-6,CAWAGLYNSPLHF
15,TRBV11-2,TRBJ2-7,CASSKGAGGPWEQYF
18,TRBV4-3,TRBJ2-1,CASSQHAWTAGGYNEQFF
14,TRBV5-4,TRBJ2-5,CASSSGTLQETQYF
12,TRBV28,TRBJ2-5,CASSLPGETQYF
18,TRBV5-1,TRBJ2-3,CASSSGTSGGAEGDTQYF
12,TRBV19,TRBJ1-2,CASTTGGYGYTF
16,TRBV25-1,TRBJ2-3,CASSRGTGTKTDTQYF
15,TRBV7-2,TRBJ1-5,CASSLVSGNNQPQHF
11,TRBV30,TRBJ1-4,CARKTGEKLFF
21,TRBV28,TRBJ2-7,CASVKGRGTSVPRPSSYEQYF
15,TRBV6-5,TRBJ2-7,CASSYSIQGMYEQYF
17,TRBV10-3,TRBJ2-5,CAISEPLAGGHEGTQYF
13,TRBV7-3,TRBJ1-5,CASSPDSNQPQHF
14,TRBV12-5,TRBJ1-5,CASGQGIGNQPQHF
17,TRBV11-2,-,CASSLEGSGSRAYEQYF
14,TRBV19,TRBJ1-6,CASSTWEAKSPLHF
11,TRBV7-2,TRBJ1-6,CASSFNSPLHF
14,TRBV19,TRBJ2-2,CASSAVEAVGELFF
11,TRBV29-1,TRBJ2-7,CSAGQAYEQYF
16,TRBV13,TRBJ1-1,CASSLRSIAKTTEAFF
13,TRBV2,TRBJ1-1,CASSEAGGTEAFF
13,TRBV18,TRBJ1-4,CANKRQGWEKLFF
13,TRBV28,TRBJ1-2,CASSGALGYGYTF
14,TRBV6-4,TRBJ2-2,CASSGDSGAGELFF
14,TRBV9,TRBJ1-3,CASTRGLSGNTIYF
13,TRBV27,TRBJ2-7,CASSLYSPYEQYF
14,TRBV2,-,CASGKDRVSYEQYF
11,TRBV30,TRBJ1-5,CALGSPQPQHF
15,TRBV28,TRBJ2-3,CASSLSGSWEDTQYF
17,TRBV4-2,TRBJ1-4,CASSQGGLGALNEKLFF
13,TRBV7-2,TRBJ1-2,CASSSDRAGGYTF
14,TRBV9,TRBJ2-7,CASSPPGQGGFQYF
14,TRBV9,TRBJ2-7,CASSLTGVSYEQYF
16,TRBV2,TRBJ2-2,CASSEMASGNTGELFF
14,TRBV6-6,TRBJ2-1,CASTLARSYNEQFF
15,TRBV28,TRBJ1-1,CASSFVQGAGTEAFF
14,TRBV30,TRBJ1-1,CAWSGRGGDTEAFF
15,TRBV6-5,TRBJ1-4,CASSSPGQGFKELFF
16,TRBV2,TRBJ2-5,CASSEGGQGFAETQYF
16,TRBV2,TRBJ1-5,CASRETALLINQPQHF
15,TRBV11-2,TRBJ1-5,CASSSTGGANQPQHF